This T cell receptor beta chain was sequenced during a study of vaccination and CD4 T cells after COVID-19. Overall study: Stimuli were overlapping spike peptide pools of SARS-CoV-2 and three common cold coronaviruses (HCoV-NL63, HCoV-OC43, HCoV-229E).

V was pared by 7 bases and J by 5 bases, with 8 bases of the junction left unmatched. CDR3 length: 15 residues. CDR1 and CDR2 (germline): LNHDA, SQIVND (reference sequence). The Oncomine TCR Beta short-read assay was what sequenced the DNA obtained from cultured CD4+ T cells. TCRdb called the PCR reads again in MiXCR, with one record for every CDR3 protein. The sample has roughly 5,400 distinct CDR3 sequences; approximately 36% are singletons. As regards this clonotype: Its target is not known.

Indicated treatment: roughly 10-day PBMC culture with coronavirus spike peptide pools or control peptides (ViraFEST assay). Researchers collected the unexposed donor's CD4+ T cells before the COVID-19 pandemic (2011-2018). Study-level results: A comparatively limited set of convalescent patients was examined, with no early post-infection timepoints. The study found median SARS-CoV-2-reactive clonotypes rising from 21 to 38, not significantly.

The sequencing input was CD4+ T cells from blood, cultured in vitro. This receptor was identified in a human donor in good health. V usage is TRBV19 and J usage is TRBJ1-5; 10 bases are shared with TRBD1. CDR3 in amino acids: CASISRDRGYQPQHF. The CDR3 bases are TGTGCCAGTATCTCCCGGGACAGGGGATATCAGCCCCAGCATTTT.